Here is one T cell receptor (beta chain) with its context. Germline trimming cut 2 bases from V and 0 bases from J; bases unmatched to any gene: 3. This CDR3 comprises 16 residues. Looked up from germline, CDR1 is MNHEY and CDR2 is SVGAGI. This record comes from a study of OX40 agonist ivuxolimab in advanced cancers. The assay was immunoSEQ multiplex PCR, and TCRdb's table has in-frame clones only and misses some. The table includes about 160,000 clones, 94% detected once. The sample consisted of CD4+ or CD8+ T cells sorted from blood, taken in a trial of the OX40 agonist ivuxolimab. The sequence derives from an adult with an advanced solid tumor such as melanoma, head and neck, liver or kidney cancer. The chain has TRBV6-5 and TRBJ2-5; 10 bases line up with TRBD1. In DNA, the CDR3 is TGTGCCAGCAGTTACGGGACAGGGGACCACCAAGAGACCCAGTACTTC. Translated: CASSYGTGDHQETQYF.